The T cell receptor (beta chain) described here comes from a study of T-cell memory formation after mild COVID-19. CDR1 is DFQATT and CDR2 is SNEGSKA in the germline V gene (reference sequence). Trimming shortened V by 0 bases and J by 0 bases, and 12 bases separated the two germline ends. CDR3 size: 15 residues. After 5'RACE with constant-segment primers, TCR alpha and TCR beta cDNA libraries carrying sample barcodes and UMIs were obtained. In TCRdb, the 5' RACE reads were re-called with MiXCR into one record per CDR3 protein. The sample has about 190,000 distinct CDR3 sequences, approximately 20% seen once; the top ten hold roughly 2.6%.

The J gene is TRBJ2-7, the V gene TRBV20-1; unclear D gene. Sequencing was performed on PBMCs or a T cell subset sorted from them (not recorded which). The sequence came from an adult woman who had mild COVID-19 (a few samples of this study predate the infection). Cell type and time point are not known. This chain's CDR3 is CSARDAQKSSYEQYF. The CDR3 DNA reads as TGCAGTGCTAGAGATGCACAGAAGAGCTCCTACGAGCAGTACTTC.